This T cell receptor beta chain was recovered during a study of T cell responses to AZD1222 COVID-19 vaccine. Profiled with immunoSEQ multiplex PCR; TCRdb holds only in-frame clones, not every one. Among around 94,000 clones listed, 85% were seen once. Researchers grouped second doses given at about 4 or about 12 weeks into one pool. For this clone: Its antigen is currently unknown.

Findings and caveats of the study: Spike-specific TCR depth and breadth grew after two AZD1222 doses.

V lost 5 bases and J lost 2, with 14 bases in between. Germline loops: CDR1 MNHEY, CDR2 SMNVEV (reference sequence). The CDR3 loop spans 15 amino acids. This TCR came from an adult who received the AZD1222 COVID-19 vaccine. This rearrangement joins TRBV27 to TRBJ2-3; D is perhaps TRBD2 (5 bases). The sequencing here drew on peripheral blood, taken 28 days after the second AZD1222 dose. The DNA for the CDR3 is TGTGCCAGCAGTGAAGCGGAAACTCTCACAGATACGCAGTATTTT. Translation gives CASSEAETLTDTQYF.